This T cell receptor (beta chain) was obtained from a study of blood T cell dynamics during melanoma immunotherapy. Study-level results: It remained unknown if the driving T cell clones were melanoma-specific.

In regard to this clone: What it binds is not known.

Method: immunoSEQ multiplex PCR; TCRdb's copy keeps in-frame clones and lacks some. Of 6,000 or so clones in the sample, 84% were seen once. The CDR3 spans 17 residues. Trimming pared 1 base from V and 3 bases from J, leaving 19 bases between. Germline lookup yields CDR1 SGHVS and CDR2 FQNEAQ. Time point indicated: week 3, after first cycle of checkpoint inhibitor. Blood was drawn before treatment and at week 3 after checkpoint blockade. This receptor was identified in a human donor with melanoma. Some clones in this sample may be carry-over from other donors' samples. The V and J genes are TRBV7-8 and TRBJ2-7, with a weak D call TRBD2 (5 bases). The input for sequencing was blood, taken from a patient treated with checkpoint blockade. The CDR3 protein is CASSLVVPDSGYYEQYF. As DNA, the CDR3 is TGTGCCAGCAGCTTAGTGGTCCCGGACTCGGGCTACTACGAGCAGTACTTC.